One T cell receptor beta chain is described in this entry. Antigen: not known. The sample is drawn from a study of lymphopenia after photon versus proton radiotherapy. Germline V gives CDR1 SGHTA, CDR2 FQGNSA. Trimming stripped 5 bases from V and 4 bases from J, with 23 bases between. This CDR3 comprises 17 residues. Study observations and caveats: Post-nadir TCR diversity decline inversely tracked overall survival among those who died.

Sequencing used immunoSEQ multiplex PCR; TCRdb keeps in-frame clones, though not all of them. This table holds 89,000 or so clones, around 83% found once. The sequencing here drew on peripheral blood, taken from a patient treated with proton-based radiotherapy. V usage is TRBV7-2 and J usage is TRBJ2-5; D remains ambiguous. This TCR came from a man aged 55 to 70 with pancreatic cancer. CDR3 amino acids: CASSRSSRSSARETQYF. The CDR3 DNA is TGTGCCAGCAGCCGATCTTCGAGGAGCTCGGCCCGAGAGACCCAGTACTTC.